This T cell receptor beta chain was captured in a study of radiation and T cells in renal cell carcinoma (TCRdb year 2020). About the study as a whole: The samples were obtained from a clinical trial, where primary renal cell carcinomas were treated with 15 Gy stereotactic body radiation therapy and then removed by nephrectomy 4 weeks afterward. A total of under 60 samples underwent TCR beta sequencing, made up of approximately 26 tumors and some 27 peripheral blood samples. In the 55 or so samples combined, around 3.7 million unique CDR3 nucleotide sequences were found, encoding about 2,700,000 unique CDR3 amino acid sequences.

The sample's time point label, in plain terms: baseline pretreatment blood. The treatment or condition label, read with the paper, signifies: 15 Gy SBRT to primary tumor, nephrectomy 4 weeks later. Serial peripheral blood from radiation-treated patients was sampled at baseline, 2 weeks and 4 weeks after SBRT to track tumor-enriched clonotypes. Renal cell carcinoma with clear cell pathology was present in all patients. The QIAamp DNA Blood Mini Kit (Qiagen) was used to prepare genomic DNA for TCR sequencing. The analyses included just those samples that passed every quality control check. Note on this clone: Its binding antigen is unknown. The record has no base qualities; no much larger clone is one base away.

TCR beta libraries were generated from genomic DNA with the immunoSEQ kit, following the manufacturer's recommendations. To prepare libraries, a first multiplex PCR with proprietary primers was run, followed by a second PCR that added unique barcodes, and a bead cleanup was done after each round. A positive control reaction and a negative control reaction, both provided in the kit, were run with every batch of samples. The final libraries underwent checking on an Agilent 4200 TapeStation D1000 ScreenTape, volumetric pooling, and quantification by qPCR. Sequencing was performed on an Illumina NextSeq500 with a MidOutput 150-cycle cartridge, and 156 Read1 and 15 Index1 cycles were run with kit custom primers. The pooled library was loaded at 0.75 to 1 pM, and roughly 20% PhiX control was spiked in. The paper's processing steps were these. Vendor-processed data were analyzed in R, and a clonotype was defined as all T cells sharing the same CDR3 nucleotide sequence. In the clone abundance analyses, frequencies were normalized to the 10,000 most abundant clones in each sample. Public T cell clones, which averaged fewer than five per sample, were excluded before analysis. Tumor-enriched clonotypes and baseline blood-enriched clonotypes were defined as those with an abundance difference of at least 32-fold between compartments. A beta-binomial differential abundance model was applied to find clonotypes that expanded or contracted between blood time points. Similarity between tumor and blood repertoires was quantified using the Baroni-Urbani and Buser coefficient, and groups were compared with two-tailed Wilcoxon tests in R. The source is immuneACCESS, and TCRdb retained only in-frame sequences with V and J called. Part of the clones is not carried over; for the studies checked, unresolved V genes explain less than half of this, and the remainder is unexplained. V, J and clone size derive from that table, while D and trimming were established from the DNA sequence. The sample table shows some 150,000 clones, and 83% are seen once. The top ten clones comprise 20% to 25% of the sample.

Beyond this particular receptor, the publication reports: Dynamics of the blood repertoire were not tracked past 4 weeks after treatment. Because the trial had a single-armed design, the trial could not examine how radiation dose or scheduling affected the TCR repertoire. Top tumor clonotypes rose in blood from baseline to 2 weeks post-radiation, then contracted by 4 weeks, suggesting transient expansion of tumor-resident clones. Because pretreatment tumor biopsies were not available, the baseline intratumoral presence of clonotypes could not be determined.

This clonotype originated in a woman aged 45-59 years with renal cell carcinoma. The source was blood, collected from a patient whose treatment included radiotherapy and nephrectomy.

This receptor carries the CDR3 CSVEYSGNTIYF. The base sequence is TGCAGCGTTGAGTACTCTGGAAACACCATATATTTT. The chain joins TRBV29-1 to TRBJ1-3, with an unclear D gene assignment. The CDR3 runs 12 amino acids, cysteine and phenylalanine included. Solely the CDR3 DNA is kept, with 36 bases framed from the first base. The CDR1 and CDR2 encoded by the germline V gene are SQVTM and ANQGSEA. V and J are truncated by 3 bases and 0 bases respectively, leaving an intervening sequence of 3 bases.